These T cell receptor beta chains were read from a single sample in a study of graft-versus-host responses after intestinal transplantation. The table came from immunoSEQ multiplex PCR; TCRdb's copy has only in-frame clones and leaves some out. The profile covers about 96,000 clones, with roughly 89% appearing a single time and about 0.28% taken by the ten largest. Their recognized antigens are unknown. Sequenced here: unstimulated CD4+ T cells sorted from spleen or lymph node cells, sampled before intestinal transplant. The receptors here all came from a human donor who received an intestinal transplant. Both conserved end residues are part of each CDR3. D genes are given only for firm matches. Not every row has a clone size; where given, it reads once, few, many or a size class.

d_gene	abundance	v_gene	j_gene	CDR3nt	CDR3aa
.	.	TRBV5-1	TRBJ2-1	TGCGCCAGCAGCAGCGGAAGCTCCTACAATGAGCAGTTCTTC	CASSSGSSYNEQFF
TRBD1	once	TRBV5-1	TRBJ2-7	TGCGCCAGCAGCTTGGGGACAGGGTCGTGGGAGCAGTACTTC	CASSLGTGSWEQYF
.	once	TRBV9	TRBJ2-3	TGTGCCAGCAGCTACACAGATACGCAGTATTTT	CASSYTDTQYF
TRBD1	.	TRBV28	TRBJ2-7	TGTGCCAGCAGTTCCTCGATGCCGGGACAGGGAGCCTACGAGCAGTACTTC	CASSSSMPGQGAYEQYF
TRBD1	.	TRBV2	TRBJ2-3	TGTGCCAGCAGTGAGGACAGGTTAATCGCAGATACGCAGTATTTT	CASSEDRLIADTQYF
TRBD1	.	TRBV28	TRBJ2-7	TGTGCCAGCATGGGGACAGGGACGGAGTACGAGCAGTACTTC	CASMGTGTEYEQYF
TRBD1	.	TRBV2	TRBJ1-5	TGTGCCAGCAGTTTGGACTATTCTCAGGGGGTAAGGCATTTT	CASSLDYSQGVRHF
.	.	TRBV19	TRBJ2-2	TGTGCCAGTAACGGGATCACACGGGGGAACACCGGGGAGCTGTTTTTT	CASNGITRGNTGELFF
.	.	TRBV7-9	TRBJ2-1	TGTGCCATGGGACTTCCTAATGAGCAGTTCTTC	CAMGLPNEQFF
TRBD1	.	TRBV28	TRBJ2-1	TGTGCCAGCAGTTTGGGGGACAGGGGGGTCAATGAGCAGTTCTTC	CASSLGDRGVNEQFF
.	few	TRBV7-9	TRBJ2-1	TGTGCCAGCAGCCCCCAGAATCGAGGAGGTTTCTTC	CASSPQNRGGFF
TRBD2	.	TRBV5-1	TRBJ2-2	TGCGCCACTACCCCAGGGACTAGCGGGACCGCGGGGACCGGGGAGCTGTTTTTT	CATTPGTSGTAGTGELFF